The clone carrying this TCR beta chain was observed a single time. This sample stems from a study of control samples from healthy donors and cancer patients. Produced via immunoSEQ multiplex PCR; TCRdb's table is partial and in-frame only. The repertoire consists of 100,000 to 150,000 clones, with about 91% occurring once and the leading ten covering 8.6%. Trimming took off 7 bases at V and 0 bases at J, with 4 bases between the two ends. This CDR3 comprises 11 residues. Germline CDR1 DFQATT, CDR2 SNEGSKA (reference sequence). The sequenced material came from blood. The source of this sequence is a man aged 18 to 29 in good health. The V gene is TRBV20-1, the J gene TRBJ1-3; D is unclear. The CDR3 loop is CSVGSGNTIYF. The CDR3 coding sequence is TGCAGTGTGGGCTCTGGAAACACCATATATTTT.